What follows is one TCR beta chain and its context. The antigen remains undetermined. This record comes from a study of cytomegalovirus exposure and HLA in healthy donors. Study in general: An earlier analysis found 100 million or so unique TCR beta sequences from roughly 170 million T cells. Study results and limitations: The study reported that TCR beta sequences accurately predicted HLA-A and HLA-B alleles in most subjects. An analysis was carried out at a later point. It showed that HLA-associated TCR beta chains were more clonally expanded than equally common non-associated chains. Previous analysis showed most TCR beta V segments were productive about 90% or about 30% of the time.

Vbeta (60) and Jbeta (13) primers were used in the PCR. The data were produced by immunoSEQ multiplex PCR, yet TCRdb's version contains in-frame clones alone and is incomplete. This sample has 66,000 or so clones, with more than 80% found just once. Germline V gives CDR1 MDHEN, CDR2 SYDVKM. The V gene lost 5 bases and the J gene lost 0 bases, with 12 bases spanning the gap. The CDR3 covers 15 residues. The chain is built from TRBV28 and TRBJ2-3; maybe TRBD1 (6 bases). Material: PBMCs. The receptor's source is a man aged 30 to 45 in good health and CMV-seropositive. The chain's CDR3 is CASSPIRGSTDTQYF. Written as DNA, the CDR3 is TGTGCCAGCAGTCCCATCAGGGGAAGCACAGATACGCAGTATTTT.